This TCR beta chain was found in a study of identical twins. Every one of the donors was a healthy Caucasian. Addition of a universal primer site occurred through template switching, and cDNA carried unique molecular identifiers. Each CDR3 protein is one row after TCRdb ran MiXCR on the 5' RACE reads. The sample comprises some 560,000 distinct CDR3 sequences, approximately 9.6% of which are singletons, and roughly 3% rests with the top ten. The germline gives CDR1 KGHSH, CDR2 LQKENI. With 3 bases removed from V and 2 bases from J, the gap between germline ends came to 14 bases. The CDR3 sequence is 15 residues long. The sample holds a few counts of this clonotype. The sample was also reused in another study, on yellow fever vaccine responses in identical twins. That study reports: Reportedly, the T cell response mounted by twins to vaccine seemed partly convergent, partly personalized.

Sample: PBMCs. The clonotype was recovered from a woman in her late teens or twenties in good health. The rearrangement joins TRBV18 to TRBJ2-7, with D perhaps TRBD2 (6 bases). The CDR3: CASSPYRDSTYEQYF. In DNA, the CDR3 is TGTGCCAGCTCACCGTACCGGGACTCCACCTACGAGCAGTACTTC.